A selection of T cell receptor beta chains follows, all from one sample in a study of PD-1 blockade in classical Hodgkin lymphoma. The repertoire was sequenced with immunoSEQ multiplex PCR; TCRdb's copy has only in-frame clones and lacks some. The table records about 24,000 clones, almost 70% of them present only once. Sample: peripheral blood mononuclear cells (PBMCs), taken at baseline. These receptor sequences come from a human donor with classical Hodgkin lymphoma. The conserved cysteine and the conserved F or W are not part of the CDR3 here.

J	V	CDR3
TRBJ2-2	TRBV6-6	ASSRYAGELF
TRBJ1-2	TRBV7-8	ASSFDRGQGYT
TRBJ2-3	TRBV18	ASSPLAGTHTDTQY
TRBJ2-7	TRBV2	ASSLDTFYEQY
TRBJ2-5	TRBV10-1	ASRRDKGPRETQY
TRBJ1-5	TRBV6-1	ASSADLNQPQH
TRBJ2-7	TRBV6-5	ASSRLAGERTVQY
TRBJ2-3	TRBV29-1	SVATMDTQY
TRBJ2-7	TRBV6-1	ASSEIGTPYEQY
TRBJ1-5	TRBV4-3	ASSQDRAQPQH
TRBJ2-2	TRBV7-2	ASSSGSTGELF
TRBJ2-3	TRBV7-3	ASSLAGGQDTQY
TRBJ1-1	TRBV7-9	ASSPHSTGGNTEAF
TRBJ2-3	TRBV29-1	SVERGADTQY
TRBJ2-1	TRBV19	ASSIDGQSSYNEQF
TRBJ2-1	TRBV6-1	ASSEALAGGAPPNEQF
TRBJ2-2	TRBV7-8	ASSLGGQANTGELF
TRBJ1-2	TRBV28	ASSSGTGGAGEGYT
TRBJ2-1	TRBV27	AGNPSGATGNEQF
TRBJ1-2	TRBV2	ASSESVVREVDGYT
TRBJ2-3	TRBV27	ASSLSAGGTDTQY
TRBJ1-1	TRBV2	ASGWTELNTEAF
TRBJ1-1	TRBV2	ASTLAYSTEAF
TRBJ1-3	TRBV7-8	ASSSLGDTIY
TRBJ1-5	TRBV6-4	ASSEGTHQPQH
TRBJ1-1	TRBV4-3	ASSQDPSGNTEAF
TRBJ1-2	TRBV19	ASSIDGSPYGYT
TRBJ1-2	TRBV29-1	SGDTSNYGYT
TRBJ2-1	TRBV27	ASSLDAGGWNEQF
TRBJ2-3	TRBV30	AWVKFGGTITDTQY
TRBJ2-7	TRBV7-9	ASTLPTLQGSYEQY
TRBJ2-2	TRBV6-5	ASSYPRGGYTGELF
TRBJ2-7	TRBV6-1	ASRDLEGEQY
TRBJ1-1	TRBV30	AWELNTEAF
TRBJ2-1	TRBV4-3	ASSQDVNRGGYSNEQF
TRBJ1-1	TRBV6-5	ASTRTGVGTEAF
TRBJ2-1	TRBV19	ASSIPPHMGYGGNEQF
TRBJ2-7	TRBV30	AWSPGTGGYEQY
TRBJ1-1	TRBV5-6	ASSLSVNLNTETF
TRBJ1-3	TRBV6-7	ASRKGNTIY
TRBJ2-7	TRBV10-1	ASSTTGVPYEQY
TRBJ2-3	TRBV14	ASSQDPATDTQY
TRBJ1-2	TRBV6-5	ASSSILARNYGYT
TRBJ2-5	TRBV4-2	ASSFAGGTLKETQY
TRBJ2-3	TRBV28	ASSILAGGRADTQY
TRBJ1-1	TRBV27	ASSLRIVGTEAF
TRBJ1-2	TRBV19	ASSISQGTYSNYGYT
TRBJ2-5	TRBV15	ATRDPGLETQY
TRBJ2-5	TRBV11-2	ASSLSTVRTPQETQY
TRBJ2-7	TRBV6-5	ASSYAGGEQY
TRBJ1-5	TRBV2	ASSERGLLQPQH
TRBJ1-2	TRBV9	ASSEGVGYT
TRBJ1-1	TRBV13	ASSWGRNTEAF